The rows below give T cell receptor beta chains drawn from one sample of a study of T cell responses to AZD1222 COVID-19 vaccine. Here immunoSEQ multiplex PCR was the method, and the copy in TCRdb shows in-frame clones only, minus some. The sample has approximately 150,000 clones; about 93% are singletons. This specimen was peripheral blood, taken 28 days after the second AZD1222 dose. The origin of the receptors is an adult who received the AZD1222 COVID-19 vaccine. The CDR3 runs from the conserved cysteine through the conserved F or W. The order of the fields is V gene, CDR3 protein.

>TRBV9
CASSPTGGENIQYF
>TRBV4-1
CASSQVLQGESAFF
>TRBV5-4
CASSLYQGAGELFF
>TRBV6-5
CASSYSGGKEDQPQHF
>TRBV5-4
CASSQGLAEVNTGELFF
>TRBV29-1
CSALSTQRPLNTEAFF
>TRBV6-5
CANSPTVFSYEQYF
>TRBV5-1
CASTGDQNEKLFF
>TRBV3-1/TRBV3-2
CASSNTQNTEAFF
>TRBV19
CASSIRSGPNEQFF
>TRBV7-6
CASSLGDSQPQHF
>TRBV5-1
CASSTSLPGQGLPEQYF
>TRBV5-1
CASSLQGTNTGELFF